The T cell receptor beta chain described here comes from a study of cytomegalovirus exposure and HLA in healthy donors. Primers included in the PCR were 60 Vbeta and 13 Jbeta primers. The repertoire was sequenced with immunoSEQ multiplex PCR; TCRdb's copy has only in-frame clones and lacks some. The sample table sets out under 70,000 clones. As concerns this clone: Other DNA sequences in this specimen translate into the identical CDR3.

Germline CDR1 reads SGHTA; CDR2 reads FQGNSA. V was shortened by 5 bases and J by 8 bases, with 12 bases between the two germline ends. The CDR3 spans 12 residues. The V and J genes are TRBV7-2 and TRBJ1-2; the D gene is possibly TRBD1 (6 bases). Material: PBMCs. The receptor's source is a female donor in good health and CMV-seropositive. CDR3 sequence (DNA): TGTGCCAGCAGCCCGAACAGGGCGGGCTACACCTTC. Amino acid sequence: CASSPNRAGYTF.